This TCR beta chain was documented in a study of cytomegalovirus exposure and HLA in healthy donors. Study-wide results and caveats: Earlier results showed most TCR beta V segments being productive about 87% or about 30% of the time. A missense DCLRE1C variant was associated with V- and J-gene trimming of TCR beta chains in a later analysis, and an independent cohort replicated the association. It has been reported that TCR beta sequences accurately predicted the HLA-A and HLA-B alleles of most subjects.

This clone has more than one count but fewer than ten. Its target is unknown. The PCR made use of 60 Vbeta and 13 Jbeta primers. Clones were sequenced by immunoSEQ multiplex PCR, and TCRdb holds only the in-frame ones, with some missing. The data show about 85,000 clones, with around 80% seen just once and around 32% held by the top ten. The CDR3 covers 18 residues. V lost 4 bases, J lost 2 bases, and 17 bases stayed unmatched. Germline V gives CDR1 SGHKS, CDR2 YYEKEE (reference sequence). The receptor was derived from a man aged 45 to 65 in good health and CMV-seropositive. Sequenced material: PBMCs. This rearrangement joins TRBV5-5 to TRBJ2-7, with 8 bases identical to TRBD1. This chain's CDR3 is CASSPPPGTGIKAYEQYF. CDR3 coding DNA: TGTGCCAGCAGCCCCCCGCCCGGGACAGGTATTAAGGCCTACGAGCAGTACTTC. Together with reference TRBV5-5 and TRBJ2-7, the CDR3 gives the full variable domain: DAGVTQSPTHLIKTRGQQVTLRCSPISGHKSVSWYQQVLGQGPQFIFQYYEKEERGRGNFPDRFSARQFPNYSSELNVNALLLGDSALYLCASSPPPGTGIKAYEQYFGPGTRLTVT.